This TCR beta chain originates from a study of blood T cell repertoires in COVID-19. Study-level background: Acute-phase and convalescent COVID-19 samples originated in the United States, Italy and Spain. Sources were T cells, B-cell-depleted T cells, or PBMCs; the material itself was cDNA or gDNA.

With 3 bases clipped from V and 8 bases from J, the junction kept 6 bases outside the gene matches. Germline CDR1 is LGHDT and CDR2 is YNNKEL (reference sequence). The CDR3 contains 13 residues. As processed by the authors: Reference gene primer amplification yielded estimated nucleated cell counts. TCRdb's copy holds only in-frame clones and misses some; the assay was immunoSEQ multiplex PCR. D and trimming were read from the DNA, whereas the V and J calls and clone size are those reported in that table. The table has hundreds of thousands of clones, approximately 91% seen once. The TCR was taken from a woman aged 25 to 39 who had recovered from COVID-19. This chain joins TRBV3-1 (or the pseudogene TRBV3-2) and TRBJ1-2; 7 nucleotides match TRBD1. Sequencing used PBMCs or T cells enriched from blood (not recorded which). CDR3 sequence reads: CASSQSRGLGYTF. The CDR3 coding sequence is TGTGCCAGCAGCCAGTCTAGGGGGCTGGGCTACACCTTC.